This is a list of T cell receptor beta chains from one sample in a study of identical twins. TCRdb re-called the 5' RACE reads through MiXCR, storing one row per CDR3 protein. This sample has around 1.7 million distinct CDR3 sequences, with less than 35% found just once. Specimen: cord blood. All receptors derive from a newborn girl in good health. Each CDR3 is given with its conserved first and last residue. D genes are given only for firm matches. Not all rows give a size; the values are once, few, many and, for expanded clones, a class.

D gene,J gene,clone size,V gene,CDR3 DNA,CDR3 protein
-,TRBJ2-5,-,TRBV6-6,TGTACCAGCAGTTCCGGACCTCGGGAGACCCAGTACTTC,CTSSSGPRETQYF
-,TRBJ1-1,-,TRBV7-2,TGTGCCAGCAGCCAACGGACCGTTGGCATGAACACTGAAGCTTTCTTT,CASSQRTVGMNTEAFF
TRBD2,TRBJ2-3,few,TRBV7-2,TGTGCCAGCAGTATCGTGGGGGGGGACACAGATACGCAGTATTTT,CASSIVGGDTDTQYF
-,TRBJ2-7,few,TRBV6-2/TRBV6-3,TGTGCCAGCCGTTGGCCCCCCGGCAGCCCCTCCTACGAGCAGTACTTC,CASRWPPGSPSYEQYF
-,TRBJ1-2,few,TRBV28,TGTGCCAGCAGTTTAAGGACTTACTATGGCTACACCTTC,CASSLRTYYGYTF
-,TRBJ1-1,-,TRBV18,TGTGCCAGCTCACCACTGCAGGGGAGGCAGCTGGACACTGAAGCTTTCTTT,CASSPLQGRQLDTEAFF
-,TRBJ2-7,-,TRBV5-1,TGCGCCAGCACCACGGAAAGGGGGTACTCCTACAATGAGCAGTACTTC,CASTTERGYSYNEQYF
TRBD2,TRBJ2-1,-,TRBV3-1,TGTGCCAGCAGCCGGAGGCGCGGGGGGGCAGGTTACAATGAGCAGTTCTTC,CASSRRRGGAGYNEQFF
TRBD1,TRBJ2-7,few,TRBV27,TGTGCCAGCAGTTTATCGCCAGGGGGCGGGCAGTACTTC,CASSLSPGGGQYF
-,TRBJ2-2,few,TRBV27,TGTGCCAGCAGTTTATCGTTCACCGGGGAGCTGTTTTTT,CASSLSFTGELFF
-,TRBJ2-5,-,TRBV20-1,TGCAGTGCTAGTAAAAGGGCAGGCCCCACACAAGAGACCCAGTACTTC,CSASKRAGPTQETQYF
-,TRBJ1-2,-,TRBV20-1,TGCAGTGCTAGAGAGAGGGGCCACTACTACACCTTC,CSARERGHYYTF
-,TRBJ2-1,once,TRBV29-1,TGCAGCGTTGCTCCCGGGCCATACAATGAGCAGTTCTTC,CSVAPGPYNEQFF
-,TRBJ2-1,-,TRBV6-2/TRBV6-3,TGTGCCAGCAGTTACTCGATAGCGGTCAATGAGCAGTTCTTC,CASSYSIAVNEQFF
-,TRBJ2-3,-,TRBV7-2,TGTGCCAGCAGCTGGACCCCCCTCACAGATACGCAGTATTTT,CASSWTPLTDTQYF
-,TRBJ2-7,-,TRBV7-8,TGTGCCAGCAGCTTAATCCCCAGGGTAAGGAACAACGAGCAGTACTTC,CASSLIPRVRNNEQYF
-,TRBJ2-1,-,TRBV7-2,TGTGCCAGCAGCTTAGTCCGGGTAACGGGTAACTACAATGAGCAGTTCTTC,CASSLVRVTGNYNEQFF
-,TRBJ2-5,-,TRBV7-2,TGTGCCAGCAGCTCGTTAGCAAGGCAGTACTTC,CASSSLARQYF
-,TRBJ2-5,few,TRBV20-1,TGCAGTGCTGCCTCGAGGGTAGGAGAGACCCAGTACTTC,CSAASRVGETQYF
-,TRBJ1-1,few,TRBV7-2,TGTGCCAGCAGCTTACGGGCCCAGGTGAACACTGAAGCTTTCTTT,CASSLRAQVNTEAFF
-,TRBJ2-1,few,TRBV20-1,TGCAGTGTTATGGCGAATGAGCAGTTCTTC,CSVMANEQFF
-,TRBJ2-2,-,TRBV11-2,TGTGCCAGCAGCGCCTTAATTTGGCCACCCGGGGAGCTGTTTTTT,CASSALIWPPGELFF
-,TRBJ1-2,few,TRBV24-1,TGTGCCACCGGGAGGTTGAGACAGGTGGAAAATGGCTACACCTTC,CATGRLRQVENGYTF
TRBD1,TRBJ1-2,few,TRBV20-1,TGCAGTGCCAACAGGATCCGGGACAGGGTTAACTATGGCTACACCTTC,CSANRIRDRVNYGYTF
TRBD2,TRBJ2-3,-,TRBV20-1,TGCAGTGCTAGAGAGGGTAGCGGGAGCCCAGATACGCAGTATTTT,CSAREGSGSPDTQYF
-,TRBJ2-1,-,TRBV12-3/TRBV12-4,TGTGCCAGCAGTTTAATATTCGGGAGTGAGCAGTTCTTC,CASSLIFGSEQFF
TRBD2,TRBJ2-3,many,TRBV7-2,TGCGCCAGCAGCTTGTCGGGAGGGCCCACAGATACGCAGTATTTT,CASSLSGGPTDTQYF
TRBD2,TRBJ2-7,-,TRBV13,TGTGCCAGCAGCTCTCGGGAGGCCTTTACCTACGAGCAGTACTTC,CASSSREAFTYEQYF
-,TRBJ2-7,-,TRBV11-2,TGTGCCAGCAGAATCGGGAACGAGCAGTACTTC,CASRIGNEQYF
TRBD1,TRBJ1-1,-,TRBV20-1,TGCAGTGCTCCCATGCCGGGACAGGGCGAAGCTTTCTTT,CSAPMPGQGEAFF
-,TRBJ1-1,-,TRBV10-3,TGTGCCATCAGTGAGTCCCGAGCACGGGGGGCGATCACTGAAGCTTTCTTT,CAISESRARGAITEAFF
TRBD2,TRBJ2-3,few,TRBV27,TGTGCCAGCAGTCCCGGACTAGCGGGGAACCCAGATACGCAGTATTTT,CASSPGLAGNPDTQYF
-,TRBJ1-2,-,TRBV20-1,TGCAGTGCTCGGGCCCCGTCTGCCTATGGCTACACCTTC,CSARAPSAYGYTF
-,TRBJ2-7,few,TRBV15,TGTGCCACCAGCAGAGATTGGGGCGCCTACGAGCAGTACTTC,CATSRDWGAYEQYF
-,TRBJ2-1,many,TRBV24-1,TGTGCCACCAGTGATGGAATCTACAATGAGCAGTTCTTC,CATSDGIYNEQFF
TRBD2,TRBJ2-3,few,TRBV5-6,TGTGCCAGCAGCGGGTTACTAGCGGGTCGCACAGATACGCAGTATTTT,CASSGLLAGRTDTQYF
TRBD1,TRBJ1-3,once,TRBV29-1,TGCAGCGTTGCTGGGACAGACGGAAACACCATATATTTT,CSVAGTDGNTIYF
TRBD1,TRBJ1-5,few,TRBV2,TGTGCCAGCAGTGAAGGAATCCGGACAGGGAGTAATCAGCCCCAGCATTTT,CASSEGIRTGSNQPQHF
-,TRBJ2-7,-,TRBV5-1,TGCGCCAGCAGTCGGTCTAGCGCCCACTGCGAGCAGTACTTC,CASSRSSAHCEQYF
-,TRBJ2-7,-,TRBV24-1,TGTGCCACCAGTGAGGGAGCGAACTCCTACAATGAGCAGTACTTC,CATSEGANSYNEQYF
-,TRBJ2-5,-,TRBV20-1,TGCAGTGCTAGGGACTACCAAAAGACCCAGTACTTC,CSARDYQKTQYF
-,TRBJ2-7,few,TRBV7-2,TGTGCCAGCAGCTTATCTAGGGACGGATACGAGCAGTACTTC,CASSLSRDGYEQYF
-,TRBJ2-1,many,TRBV29-1,TGCAGCGTTGGGCTGGTGGGGGGCTCCTACAATGAGCAGTTCTTC,CSVGLVGGSYNEQFF
TRBD1,TRBJ2-5,-,TRBV18,TGTGCCAGCTCGCGAGGACAGGGGACAGAGACCCAGTACTTC,CASSRGQGTETQYF
-,TRBJ2-4,-,TRBV20-1,TGCAGTGCTAGAGACTCAGAGAAAATTATGGGCATTCAGTACTTC,CSARDSEKIMGIQYF
TRBD2,TRBJ2-1,-,TRBV20-1,TGCAGTGCTAGAGATAATAGCGGGAGGGCCTACAATGAGCAGTTCTTC,CSARDNSGRAYNEQFF
-,TRBJ2-7,-,TRBV29-1,TGCAGCGTTGGCTCGGGTAGCGGACGGTCCTACAATGAGCAGTACTTC,CSVGSGSGRSYNEQYF
-,TRBJ1-1,-,TRBV2,TGTGCCTGCACAGGGAACACTGAAGCTTTCTTT,CACTGNTEAFF
TRBD2,TRBJ2-5,-,TRBV5-1,TGCGCCAGCAGCTTGGTAGCGGTTGCGGGGGGCAATGAGCAGTACTTC,CASSLVAVAGGNEQYF
-,TRBJ1-5,-,TRBV24-1,TGTGCCACCAGTGCCCAGGGCAATCAGCCCCAGCATTTT,CATSAQGNQPQHF
-,TRBJ2-1,few,TRBV10-3,TGTGCCATCAGTGAGTCTGCACTAGGACGAAACAATGAGCAGTTCTTC,CAISESALGRNNEQFF
-,TRBJ1-2,few,TRBV20-1,TGCAGTGCCGTATACCCCTATGGCTACACCTTC,CSAVYPYGYTF
TRBD1,TRBJ1-5,few,TRBV28,TGTGCCAGCAGTCTTCGACAGGGGGCCTTGACAAATCAGCCCCAGCATTTT,CASSLRQGALTNQPQHF
-,TRBJ1-4,-,TRBV3-1,TGTGCCAGCAGCCAAGCCCGACAAGTCACTGGGGCAGCTAATGAAAAACTGTTTTTT,CASSQARQVTGAANEKLFF
TRBD1,TRBJ1-1,-,TRBV29-1,TGCAGCGTTGACGTGGGGCGTTGGACAGGGGGAAACACTGAAGCTTTCTTT,CSVDVGRWTGGNTEAFF